This T cell receptor beta chain was recorded in a study of blood T cell repertoires in COVID-19. In the study overall: Sites across the United States, Italy and Spain contributed samples from acute and convalescent COVID-19.

The table came from immunoSEQ multiplex PCR; TCRdb's copy has only in-frame clones and leaves some out. The data contain around 380,000 clones, over 75% of them singletons. In Cohort 3, a recovered donor had either two negative PCRs, clearance, or symptom resolution. Germline CDR1 is SGHRS and CDR2 is YFSETQ. V lost 4 bases to trimming and J lost 0 bases; unmatched junction nucleotides: 10. The CDR3 sequence is 17 residues long. The receptor was derived from a man aged 30 to 45 who had recovered from COVID-19. The genes are TRBV5-1 and TRBJ2-4; 7 bases fit TRBD1. The sequencing input was PBMCs or T cells enriched from blood (not recorded which). CDR3 in DNA: TGCGCCAGCAGCCTATGGGGACAGTTACTAGCCAAAAACATTCAGTACTTC. It encodes CASSLWGQLLAKNIQYF. Looking up the rest from reference TRBV5-1 and TRBJ2-4 gives the full variable domain: KAGVTQTPRYLIKTRGQQVTLSCSPISGHRSVSWYQQTPGQGLQFLFEYFSETQRNKGNFPGRFSGRQFSNSRSEMNVSTLELGDSALYLCASSLWGQLLAKNIQYFGAGTRLSVL.